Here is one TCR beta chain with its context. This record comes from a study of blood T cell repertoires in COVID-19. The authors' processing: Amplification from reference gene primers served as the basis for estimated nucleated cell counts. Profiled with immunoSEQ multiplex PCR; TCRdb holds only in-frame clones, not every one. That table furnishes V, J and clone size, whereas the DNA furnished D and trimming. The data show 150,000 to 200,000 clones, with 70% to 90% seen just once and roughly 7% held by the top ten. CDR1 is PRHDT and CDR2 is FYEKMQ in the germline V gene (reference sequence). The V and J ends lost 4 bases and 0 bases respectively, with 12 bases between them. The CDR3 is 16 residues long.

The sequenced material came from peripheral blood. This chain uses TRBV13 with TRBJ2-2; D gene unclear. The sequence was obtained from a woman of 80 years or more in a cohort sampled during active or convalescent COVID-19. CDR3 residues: CASSYRYYTNTGELFF. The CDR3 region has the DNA TGTGCCAGCAGCTACCGATACTACACGAACACCGGGGAGCTGTTTTTT.